This T cell receptor (beta chain) was found in a study of blood T cell repertoires in COVID-19. TCRdb keeps only in-frame clones here, not all; method: immunoSEQ multiplex PCR. Of approximately 210,000 clones listed, around 82% are singletons. The junction had 10 bases not matched to a gene; V was cut back by 2 bases and J by 4 bases. Germline V gives CDR1 SGHDT, CDR2 YYEEEE. The CDR3 sequence is 16 residues long. Material for sequencing was peripheral blood. This TCR was sampled from a woman older than 75 with acute or convalescent COVID-19. V gene TRBV5-6 combines with J gene TRBJ1-1; 8 bases are shared with TRBD1. The CDR3 reads CASSFRTGTWSTEAFF. The CDR3 nucleotides are TGTGCCAGCAGCTTCAGGACAGGGACGTGGAGCACTGAAGCTTTCTTT.